The clone carrying this T cell receptor beta chain has ten or more counts. Its specificity is unknown. The CDR3 sequence is 16 residues long. After removal of 0 bases from V and 6 bases from J, the junction contained 6 bases not matched to a gene. Germline assignment: CDR1 DFQATT and CDR2 SNEGSKA (reference sequence). These data are taken from a study of Graves' ophthalmopathy and Graves' hyperthyroidism. Scientists amplified the TCR beta CDR3 regions from RNA transcripts. The library came from an HTBI-primed first-round RT-PCR and a second-round multiplex PCR. TCRdb reprocessed the multiplex PCR reads via MiXCR and lists one record per CDR3 protein. The table records roughly 400,000 distinct CDR3 sequences, 15% to 19% of them present only once. Study observations and caveats: Cross-validated, the 13-signature model showed 87.88%/81.08% sensitivity/specificity, and 80%/75% in the test set. The blood repertoire also included most expanded thyroid clonotypes above 0.001 frequency.

Absence of ophthalmopathy within 18 months of follow-up defined stable hyperthyroidism. PBMCs were density-gradient isolated from approximately 9.8 ml fresh blood. The sample taken for sequencing was peripheral blood. This receptor was taken from a woman in her late teens or twenties with stable Graves' hyperthyroidism. The gene calls are TRBV20-1 and TRBJ1-6; 9 nucleotides agree with TRBD1. The chain's CDR3 is CSARDRGTGTNSPLHF. As DNA, the CDR3 is TGCAGTGCTAGAGATCGTGGGACAGGGACTAATTCACCCCTCCACTTT.